Presented here are 20 T cell receptor beta chains from one specimen sequenced in a study of blood T cell repertoires in COVID-19. This table comes from immunoSEQ multiplex PCR, and its TCRdb copy is limited to in-frame clones, with some not included. The sample contains around 180,000 clones, 75% to 85% of which appear only once. The sample was peripheral blood. These TCRs come from a human donor in a cohort sampled during active COVID-19.

The chain carries TRBV19 and TRBJ2-7; 8 bases align to TRBD2. The CDR3 runs to 14 residues. Trimming cost V 1 base and J 3 bases; bases outside gene matches: 2. Germline assignment: CDR1 LNHDA and CDR2 SQIVND (reference sequence). The CDR3 region is CASSIGGGNYEQYF. In DNA, the CDR3 is TGTGCCAGTAGTATAGGCGGGGGGAACTACGAGCAGTACTTC.

This clone was picked up one time. The gene calls are TRBV2 and TRBJ1-6; D remains ambiguous. V lost 5 bases, J lost 3 bases, and 11 bases lay in between. The germline gives CDR1 SNHLY, CDR2 FYNNEI. CDR3 length: 15 residues. CDR3: CASSSRENYNSPLHF. The CDR3 DNA reads as TGTGCCAGCAGTTCCCGGGAGAACTATAATTCACCCCTCCACTTT.

Remarks on this clone: Compared with germline, one end of the junction differs, possibly owing to a read error. The rearrangement joins TRBV7-7 to TRBJ2-7; 7 nucleotides align to TRBD2. The CDR3 has 15 residues. The germline V gene encodes CDR1 SSHAT and CDR2 FNYEAQ (reference sequence). CDR3 nucleotide sequence: TGTGCTAGCAGCCGACCCCCTAGCGGCTCCTACGAGCAGTACTTC. Protein: CASSRPPSGSYEQYF.

The chain recombines TRBV5-1 with TRBJ2-5, with TRBD1 matching 11 bases. There are 14 residues in the CDR3. Germline V gene lookup returns CDR1 SGHRS and CDR2 YFSETQ. V gave up 4 bases and J gave up 4 bases; unmatched junction bases: 3. This chain's CDR3 is CASSPGTGGETQYF. CDR3 bases: TGCGCCAGCAGCCCTGGGACAGGGGGAGAGACCCAGTACTTC.

The J gene is TRBJ1-4, the V gene TRBV9, with 9 bases lining up with TRBD1. The J segment lost 5 bases and the V segment lost 3 bases, leaving 5 bases of the junction unmatched. CDR1 and CDR2 (germline): SGDLS, YYNGEE. The CDR3 loop spans 15 amino acids. The DNA for the CDR3 is TGTGCCAGCAGCGAAACCGGGACAGGGAATGAAAAACTGTTTTTT. Translated: CASSETGTGNEKLFF.

This chain uses TRBV6-5 with TRBJ1-1; TRBD1 matches 10 bases. The V segment lost 6 bases and the J segment 5 bases; nucleotides outside the gene matches: 6. There are 14 residues in the CDR3. CDR1 is MNHEY and CDR2 is SVGAGI in the germline V gene. The CDR3 nucleotides read TGTGCCAGCAGAGGACAGGGGGTTGGAACTGAAGCTTTCTTT. The encoded protein is CASRGQGVGTEAFF.

This clone occurred a few times. The chain carries TRBV7-2 and TRBJ2-7, with a possible D match to TRBD1 (6 bases). Trimming took off 0 bases at V and 5 bases at J, with 8 bases between the two ends. The CDR3 extends over 13 amino acids. Germline values: CDR1 SGHTA, CDR2 FQGNSA. CDR3 residues: CASSLAQGNEQYF. CDR3 coding DNA: TGTGCCAGCAGCTTAGCCCAGGGGAACGAGCAGTACTTC.

The chain uses TRBV5-8 and TRBJ2-5; 7 bases line up with TRBD2. Per the germline V gene, CDR1 is SGHTS and CDR2 is YDEGEE. The CDR3 is made up of 15 amino acids. V trimming: 2 bases; J trimming: 5 bases; junction bases outside the gene matches: 9. The CDR3 DNA sequence: TGTGCCAGCAGCTTATGGCCTAGCGGCGGGGAGACCCAGTACTTC. This encodes CASSLWPSGGETQYF.

The chain is built from TRBV3-1 (or the pseudogene TRBV3-2) and TRBJ2-7, with a weak D call TRBD2 (6 bases). This CDR3 is built from 16 residues. V was pared by 0 bases and J by 1 base, with 13 bases between. In germline, CDR1 is LGHDT, CDR2 YNNKEL (reference sequence). The CDR3 sequence: CASSQERGTPSYEQYF. As DNA, the CDR3 is TGTGCCAGCAGCCAAGAACGGGGGACCCCTTCCTACGAGCAGTACTTC.

The chain links TRBV3-1 (or the pseudogene TRBV3-2) to TRBJ1-5; TRBD1 matches 9 bases. Trimming cost V 2 bases and J 3 bases; bases outside gene matches: 11. The germline gives CDR1 LGHDT, CDR2 YNNKEL (reference sequence). The CDR3 extends over 18 amino acids. The CDR3 bases are TGTGCCAGCAGCCAATCTCAATTGGGGACAGGGAACAATCAGCCCCAGCATTTT. Its protein product is CASSQSQLGTGNNQPQHF.

The chain employs TRBV2 and TRBJ2-1; maybe TRBD2 (5 bases). V was trimmed by 2 bases and J by 1 base, leaving 9 bases between them. CDR3 length: 15 amino acids. Germline CDR1 is SNHLY and CDR2 is FYNNEI. The CDR3 DNA follows: TGTGCCAGCAGTGAAAACAGCGGTTCCTACAATGAGCAGTTCTTC. Translation gives CASSENSGSYNEQFF. Looking up the rest from reference TRBV2 and TRBJ2-1 gives the full variable domain: EPEVTQTPSHQVTQMGQEVILRCVPISNHLYFYWYRQILGQKVEFLVSFYNNEISEKSEIFDDQFSVERPDGSNFTLKIRSTKLEDSAMYFCASSENSGSYNEQFFGPGTRLTVL.

V is TRBV25-1 and J is TRBJ2-7; D may be TRBD1 (6 bases). The germline V gene has CDR1 MGHDK and CDR2 SYGVNS. The germline V and J ends were trimmed by 8 bases and 3 bases, with 8 bases remaining between them. The CDR3 loop spans 11 amino acids. This CDR3 is CASGTYYEQYF. CDR3 DNA sequence: TGTGCCAGCGGGACATACTACGAGCAGTACTTC.

The genes are TRBV15 and TRBJ1-4, with a weak D call TRBD1 (5 bases). The CDR3 length is 15 residues. Germline V gene sequence: CDR1 LNHNV, CDR2 YYDKDF (reference sequence). V was trimmed by 1 base and J by 8 bases, leaving 14 bases between them. The DNA of the CDR3 is TGTGCCACCAGCAGAGGGAAAGGGGAGGGGGAAAAACTGTTTTTT. It translates to CATSRGKGEGEKLFF.

The chain recombines TRBV29-1 with TRBJ1-2; D perhaps matches TRBD1 (5 bases). V was clipped by 7 bases and J by 5 bases, with 17 bases between them. Germline CDR1 SQVTM, CDR2 ANQGSEA. The CDR3 runs 13 residues. CDR3 coding DNA: TGCAGCGCCAGGGATGGGGATGGGTATGGCTACACCTTC. Translating it yields CSARDGDGYGYTF.

The chain uses TRBV4-3 and TRBJ2-7; 9 nucleotides agree with TRBD2. Unmatched junction bases numbered 11, after V lost 1 base and J lost 7 bases. The germline CDR1 and CDR2 sequences are LGHNA and YSLEER. This CDR3 region has 16 residues. CDR3: CASSQGAASGTREQYF. The CDR3 DNA follows: TGCGCCAGCAGCCAAGGGGCGGCTAGCGGGACAAGAGAGCAGTACTTC.

The V gene is TRBV25-1, the J gene TRBJ1-6, with D possibly being TRBD1 (5 bases). Germline V lookup: CDR1 MGHDK, CDR2 SYGVNS. V lost 2 bases and J lost 9, with 8 bases in between. The CDR3 is made up of 13 amino acids. The CDR3 is CASSEQGGSPLHF. The CDR3 coding sequence is TGTGCCAGCAGTGAACAGGGAGGTTCACCCCTCCACTTT.

This clone was found a few times. V is TRBV6-5 and J is TRBJ2-7; D is unclear. CDR1 and CDR2 from the germline V gene are MNHEY and SVGAGI. V lost 3 bases to trimming and J lost 4 bases, with 4 bases between them. The CDR3 has 11 residues. The chain's CDR3 is CASSYLYEQYF. The DNA for the CDR3 is TGTGCCAGCAGTTATTTATACGAGCAGTACTTC.

The chain is built from TRBV4-3 and TRBJ1-2; D not resolved. The CDR3 has 16 amino acids. Per the germline V gene, CDR1 is LGHNA and CDR2 is YSLEER. V lost 0 bases and J 5 bases, leaving 16 bases between the germline ends. CDR3 nucleotide sequence: TGCGCCAGCAGCCAAGATTTCGGGAGGGTCGGATATGGCTACACCTTC. Translated: CASSQDFGRVGYGYTF.

This chain uses TRBV5-5 with TRBJ1-6; 7 bases fit TRBD1. V dropped 4 bases and J dropped 7; count of bases not matched to a gene: 5. CDR3 length equals 14 residues. Looked up from germline, CDR1 is SGHKS and CDR2 is YYEKEE (reference sequence). CDR3 bases: TGTGCCAGCAGCGCCTGGACAGGCAATTCACCCCTCCACTTT. It translates to CASSAWTGNSPLHF.

The chain couples TRBV5-1 to TRBJ2-7, with TRBD2 identical over 10 bases. V shed 0 bases, J shed 0 bases, and the junction held 9 bases outside the gene matches. Germline V gene data show CDR1 as SGHRS and CDR2 as YFSETQ. The CDR3 is made up of 18 amino acids. The CDR3 DNA follows: TGCGCCAGCAGCTTGGCCGGTAGCGGGGGGCACCGCTCCTACGAGCAGTACTTC. The encoded protein is CASSLAGSGGHRSYEQYF.